In this sample, the clone carrying this T cell receptor beta chain turned up a few times. Reverse transcription of all isolated RNA meant that expressed TCRB transcripts were sequenced. Only in-frame clones appear in the TCRdb table, and some are missing; sequencing was by immunoSEQ multiplex PCR. This sample has hundreds of thousands of clones; around 16% occur once, and the top ten carry 0.093%. There was one heparinised blood draw per donor, averaging around 0.11 L. The data were taken from a study of beta chain features in type 1 diabetes. Overall study: Examination covered around 110 million sorted cells spanning all samples.

The CDR3 length is 15 residues. CDR1 and CDR2 from the germline V gene are SEHNR and FQNEAQ (reference sequence). The junction had 7 bases not matched to a gene; V was cut back by 6 bases and J by 3 bases. The sequenced material came from naive CD4+ T cells from blood. This TCR came from a man younger than 35 in good health. The chain recombines TRBV7-9 with TRBJ2-7; 11 nucleotides agree with TRBD2. The CDR3 protein is CASSRLAGGFYEQYF. The DNA for the CDR3 is TGTGCCAGCAGTCGCCTAGCGGGAGGCTTCTACGAGCAGTACTTC.